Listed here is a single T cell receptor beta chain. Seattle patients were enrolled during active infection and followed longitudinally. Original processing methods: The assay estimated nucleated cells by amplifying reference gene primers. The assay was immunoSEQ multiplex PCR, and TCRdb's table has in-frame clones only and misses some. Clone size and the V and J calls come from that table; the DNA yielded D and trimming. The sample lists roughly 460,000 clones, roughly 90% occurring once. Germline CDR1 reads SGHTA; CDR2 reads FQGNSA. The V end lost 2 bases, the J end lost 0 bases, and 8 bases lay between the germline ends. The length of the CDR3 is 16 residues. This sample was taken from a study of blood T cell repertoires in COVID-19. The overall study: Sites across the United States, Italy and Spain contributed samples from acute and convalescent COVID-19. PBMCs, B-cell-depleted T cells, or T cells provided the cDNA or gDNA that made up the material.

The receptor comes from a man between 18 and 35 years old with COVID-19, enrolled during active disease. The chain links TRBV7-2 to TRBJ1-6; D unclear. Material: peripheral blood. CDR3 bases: TGTGCCAGCAGCTTAATCGCGAGCTCCTATAATTCACCCCTCCACTTT. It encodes CASSLIASSYNSPLHF.